The rows below give T cell receptor beta chains drawn from one sample of a study of Ad26.COV2.S vaccination and SARS-CoV-2 variants. Data came from immunoSEQ multiplex PCR; TCRdb stores just in-frame clones and leaves some out. This sample carries a few hundred thousand clones, 80% to 95% of them seen once, and the ten largest clones take roughly 1.7%. Sample: peripheral blood, taken in a trial of Ad26.COV2.S vaccine versus placebo. These receptors came from a person between 18 and 65 years old who received the Ad26.COV2.S COVID-19 vaccine or a placebo. CDR3s include the opening cysteine and the closing phenylalanine or tryptophan. The D gene is left open where the match is weak. A row's size may be missing; if present it is once, few, many or a size class.

DNA: TGCGCCAGCAGCAACGACAGGGTTCACGGGGAGCTGTTTTTT
CDR3: CASSNDRVHGELFF
J: TRBJ2-2
D: TRBD1
size: -
V: TRBV5-1

DNA: TGCAGCGTTGATCCCAGGTACACAGATACGCAGTATTTT
CDR3: CSVDPRYTDTQYF
J: TRBJ2-3
D: -
size: -
V: TRBV29-1

DNA: TGCGCCAGCAGCCCGGACAGTTACACCGGGGAGCTGTTTTTT
CDR3: CASSPDSYTGELFF
J: TRBJ2-2
D: -
size: -
V: TRBV4-3

DNA: TGTGCCAGCAGCCCCCAATTGGGGAACACTGAAGCTTTCTTT
CDR3: CASSPQLGNTEAFF
J: TRBJ1-1
D: -
size: once
V: TRBV11-2

DNA: TGTGCCAGCAGCTTAGGGGAACAGCGGGGAGGAAACATTCAGTACTTC
CDR3: CASSLGEQRGGNIQYF
J: TRBJ2-4
D: TRBD2
size: once
V: TRBV11-2

DNA: TGTGCCAGCAGCCCCCTTATTGGGACGGGGAGCTCCTACAATGAGCAGTTCTTC
CDR3: CASSPLIGTGSSYNEQFF
J: TRBJ2-1
D: -
size: -
V: TRBV28

DNA: TGTGCCAGCAGCCAGTCCGGGACTAGCCAGGCAGATACGCAGTATTTT
CDR3: CASSQSGTSQADTQYF
J: TRBJ2-3
D: TRBD2
size: once
V: TRBV6-2/TRBV6-3

DNA: TGTGCCAGCAGCGGGGGAGGAGATACGCAGTATTTT
CDR3: CASSGGGDTQYF
J: TRBJ2-3
D: -
size: -
V: TRBV7-2

DNA: TGTGCCATCAGTGAGCGGGGGGGAGAGACCCAGTACTTC
CDR3: CAISERGGETQYF
J: TRBJ2-5
D: TRBD2
size: -
V: TRBV10-3

DNA: TGTGCCAGCAGTTACTCGGGAGGGAATGGGCAATATGGCTACACCTTC
CDR3: CASSYSGGNGQYGYTF
J: TRBJ1-2
D: -
size: -
V: TRBV6-6

DNA: TGTGCCATCAGTGAGGGGGCGTCTCACTATGGCTACACCTTC
CDR3: CAISEGASHYGYTF
J: TRBJ1-2
D: -
size: -
V: TRBV10-3

DNA: TGTGCCACCCTCCACGGGACAGGGGACTACGAGCAGTACTTC
CDR3: CATLHGTGDYEQYF
J: TRBJ2-7
D: TRBD1
size: -
V: TRBV2

DNA: TGTGCCAGCAGCCTGCCGGGACAGGGGACCTACGAGCAGTACTTC
CDR3: CASSLPGQGTYEQYF
J: TRBJ2-7
D: TRBD1
size: -
V: TRBV3-1/TRBV3-2

DNA: TGTGCCATCATGGGTACTGAAACCTACGAGCAGTACTTC
CDR3: CAIMGTETYEQYF
J: TRBJ2-7
D: -
size: -
V: TRBV10-3

DNA: TGTGCCAGCAGTTTACATGGACAGGGGGGGGACGAGCAGTACTTC
CDR3: CASSLHGQGGDEQYF
J: TRBJ2-7
D: TRBD1
size: -
V: TRBV28

DNA: TGTGCCAGCTCACGGACAGGGGATTCACCCCTCCACTTT
CDR3: CASSRTGDSPLHF
J: TRBJ1-6
D: TRBD1
size: -
V: TRBV18

DNA: TGTGCCAGCAGCCAAAGCAAGCGGGGCCCCTCCTACGAGCAGTACTTC
CDR3: CASSQSKRGPSYEQYF
J: TRBJ2-7
D: TRBD2
size: -
V: TRBV3-1/TRBV3-2

DNA: TGTGCCAGCAGCTTAGGGCCGGCGGGTCAACAGTTCTTC
CDR3: CASSLGPAGQQFF
J: TRBJ2-1
D: -
size: -
V: TRBV7-2

DNA: TGCGCCAGCCGCCGGGACGACAGGGCCGGGGAGCTGTTTTTT
CDR3: CASRRDDRAGELFF
J: TRBJ2-2
D: TRBD1
size: -
V: TRBV5-1

DNA: TGCGCCAGCAGCCATCTGGACCTCTCTGGAAACACCATATATTTT
CDR3: CASSHLDLSGNTIYF
J: TRBJ1-3
D: -
size: once
V: TRBV4-1

DNA: TGTGCCAGCAGCCCTCGGGACTTAGGGGGCTACACCTTC
CDR3: CASSPRDLGGYTF
J: TRBJ1-2
D: -
size: -
V: TRBV2

DNA: TGCGCCAGCAGCTTGGGACAGGGCAACTACGAGCAGTACTTC
CDR3: CASSLGQGNYEQYF
J: TRBJ2-7
D: TRBD1
size: -
V: TRBV5-1

DNA: TGTGCCAGCAGTTACCCGGGACAGGAATACGAGCAGTACTTC
CDR3: CASSYPGQEYEQYF
J: TRBJ2-7
D: TRBD1
size: once
V: TRBV28

DNA: TGCAGCGTTCCCCACCCGGGACAGATGAACACTGAAGCTTTCTTT
CDR3: CSVPHPGQMNTEAFF
J: TRBJ1-1
D: TRBD1
size: -
V: TRBV29-1

DNA: TGTGCCAGTAGTATCCTTAGGACAGATAATGAGCAGTTCTTC
CDR3: CASSILRTDNEQFF
J: TRBJ2-1
D: -
size: -
V: TRBV19

DNA: TGTGCCAGCAGCTCGGGGAGGGACCCGAGCTCCTACGAGCAGTACTTC
CDR3: CASSSGRDPSSYEQYF
J: TRBJ2-7
D: TRBD2
size: -
V: TRBV7-9

DNA: TGTGCCAGCAGTCCGGGACATCTGGCCTACGACTATGGCTACACCTTC
CDR3: CASSPGHLAYDYGYTF
J: TRBJ1-2
D: -
size: -
V: TRBV28

DNA: TGCGCCAGCAGCGCGGACAGGGCCCGTCGCTACACCTTC
CDR3: CASSADRARRYTF
J: TRBJ1-2
D: TRBD1
size: -
V: TRBV5-1

DNA: TGTGCCAGCCCGAACGTCGACAGGGGGGAGACCCAGTACTTC
CDR3: CASPNVDRGETQYF
J: TRBJ2-5
D: TRBD1
size: -
V: TRBV2

DNA: TGCGCCGGGCAGGGCGCGAATTCACCCCTCCACTTT
CDR3: CAGQGANSPLHF
J: TRBJ1-6
D: -
size: -
V: TRBV10-1

DNA: TGTGCCAGCAGCGCTACAGGGGGCTATGGCTACACCTTC
CDR3: CASSATGGYGYTF
J: TRBJ1-2
D: TRBD1
size: -
V: TRBV6-5

DNA: TGTGCCAGCAGCGATAGTAGCCAATTCACAGATACGCAGTATTTT
CDR3: CASSDSSQFTDTQYF
J: TRBJ2-3
D: -
size: -
V: TRBV11-2

DNA: TGTGCCAGCAGCCAAGATTTGGGCTCGGATCAGCCCCAGCATTTT
CDR3: CASSQDLGSDQPQHF
J: TRBJ1-5
D: -
size: few
V: TRBV3-1/TRBV3-2

DNA: TGTGCCAGCAGTTTCGGCCGCATAATTCATGGCTACACCTTC
CDR3: CASSFGRIIHGYTF
J: TRBJ1-2
D: -
size: -
V: TRBV28

DNA: TGTGCCAGCAGTCAATTATCACCCCTACCGACTCTCAGCTCTGGGGCCAACGTCCTGACTTTC
CDR3: CASSQLSPLPTLSSGANVLTF
J: TRBJ2-6
D: -
size: -
V: TRBV27

DNA: TGTGCCAGCAGTTACTCGGGTAGCGGGGAGTCGGCCGGGGAGCTGTTTTTT
CDR3: CASSYSGSGESAGELFF
J: TRBJ2-2
D: TRBD2
size: -
V: TRBV6-2/TRBV6-3

DNA: TGTGCCAGCTCACTCACGCTAGTGGACATTAGCAATCAGCCCCAGCATTTT
CDR3: CASSLTLVDISNQPQHF
J: TRBJ1-5
D: -
size: -
V: TRBV18

DNA: TGCGCCAGCAGCTTGGTCCAGGGGGACTACGAGCAGTACTTC
CDR3: CASSLVQGDYEQYF
J: TRBJ2-7
D: TRBD1
size: -
V: TRBV5-1

DNA: TGTGCCAGCAGTCGGACATTCAACACCGGGGAGCTGTTTTTT
CDR3: CASSRTFNTGELFF
J: TRBJ2-2
D: -
size: -
V: TRBV28

DNA: TGTGCCAGCAGTCCCGGTGACTACCTGGGGTACGAGCAGTACTTC
CDR3: CASSPGDYLGYEQYF
J: TRBJ2-7
D: -
size: -
V: TRBV6-2/TRBV6-3

DNA: TGCAGCGTTACTTGGGGGGTCACTGAAGCTTTCTTT
CDR3: CSVTWGVTEAFF
J: TRBJ1-1
D: -
size: once
V: TRBV29-1

DNA: TGTGCCAGCAGCTTAAAGCTATCTCCCTACGAGCAGTACTTC
CDR3: CASSLKLSPYEQYF
J: TRBJ2-7
D: -
size: -
V: TRBV13

DNA: TGTGCCAGTAGTATAGGGGACAGGCCCGACTATGGCTACACCTTC
CDR3: CASSIGDRPDYGYTF
J: TRBJ1-2
D: TRBD1
size: -
V: TRBV19

DNA: TGTGCCAGCAGCGTAGAGTGGGGTAATAATTCACCCCTCCACTTT
CDR3: CASSVEWGNNSPLHF
J: TRBJ1-6
D: -
size: -
V: TRBV9

DNA: TGTGCCACCGACCCCGAACCGGAATTTTCACCCCTCCACTTT
CDR3: CATDPEPEFSPLHF
J: TRBJ1-6
D: -
size: -
V: TRBV24-1

DNA: TGTGCCAGCAGTTACTCGATTGAGGTTCAGGAGCAGTACTTC
CDR3: CASSYSIEVQEQYF
J: TRBJ2-7
D: -
size: -
V: TRBV6-5

DNA: TGTGCCAGCAGCTTCGGGGCCTTAAACATTCAGTACTTC
CDR3: CASSFGALNIQYF
J: TRBJ2-4
D: -
size: -
V: TRBV5-5

DNA: TGTGCCATCAGTGGGGATTCGTGGGAAAAACTGTTTTTT
CDR3: CAISGDSWEKLFF
J: TRBJ1-4
D: -
size: -
V: TRBV10-3

DNA: TGCGCCAGCAGCTTGTTTGGACAGACGAACACTGAAGCTTTCTTT
CDR3: CASSLFGQTNTEAFF
J: TRBJ1-1
D: -
size: once
V: TRBV5-1

DNA: TGTGCCAGCAGTCCAATACAGTGGAACACTGAAGCTTTCTTT
CDR3: CASSPIQWNTEAFF
J: TRBJ1-1
D: -
size: -
V: TRBV27

DNA: TGCAGTCCTCGACTAGTCAACGAGCAGTACTTC
CDR3: CSPRLVNEQYF
J: TRBJ2-7
D: -
size: -
V: TRBV20-1